Shown below are 7 T cell receptor beta chains from a single sample sequenced in a study of blood T cells in healthy people across ages. With a J-beta primer mix and a sample-barcoded 5' primer, a second PCR ran about 6 to 11 cycles. TCRdb ran MiXCR on the 5' RACE reads and lists one entry per CDR3 protein. The sample lists 1.5 million to 1.8 million distinct CDR3 sequences, about 42% occurring once. Material: blood. All receptors derive from a woman between 18 and 29 years old in good health.

The chain joins TRBV27 to TRBJ2-7, with D hard to call. The CDR3 sequence is 14 residues long. Germline values: CDR1 MNHEY, CDR2 SMNVEV (reference sequence). The V and J ends lost 7 bases and 0 bases respectively, with 13 bases between them. CDR3 DNA: TGTGCCAGCACCGGGCAGCTTAGCTCCTACGAGCAGTACTTC. This gives the protein CASTGQLSSYEQYF.

The V and J genes are TRBV7-9 and TRBJ1-4; D is perhaps TRBD1 (5 bases). The CDR3 has 15 residues. Trimming took off 1 base at V and 4 bases at J, with 10 bases between the two ends. The germline V gene has CDR1 SEHNR and CDR2 FQNEAQ (reference sequence). The CDR3: CASSLDRFDNEKLFF. The CDR3 nucleotides read TGTGCCAGCAGCTTAGACAGGTTCGATAATGAAAAACTGTTTTTT.

This clonotype was detected once. A read error is possible here, since a much larger clone lies one base away. The rearrangement uses TRBV25-1 and TRBJ2-5, with no clear D. V was cut by 2 bases and J by 11 bases, with 12 bases left in between. Per germline, CDR1 MGHDK and CDR2 SYGVNS. There are 12 residues in the CDR3. In DNA form, the CDR3 reads TGTGCCAGCAGTGAACCCCTCAATGAGCAGTACTTC. Encoded protein: CASSEPLNEQYF.

This clonotype appeared a few times. The CDR3 protein is CASTERLFTDTQYF. The CDR3 bases are TGCGCCAGCACGGAGAGACTCTTCACAGATACGCAGTATTTT. The chain joins TRBV4-1 to TRBJ2-3; D unclear. Trimming left V 7 bases short and J 2 bases short, with 13 bases between. Germline lookup yields CDR1 MGHRA and CDR2 YSYEKL. The CDR3 spans 14 residues.

The chain carries TRBV7-8 and TRBJ2-3; 9 bases align to TRBD2. Germline-derived CDR1 and CDR2 are SGHVS and FQNEAQ. Unmatched junction bases numbered 11, after V lost 1 base and J lost 6 bases. This CDR3 spans 17 amino acids. Here the CDR3 DNA reads TGTGCCAGCAGCTTAGTTCCTAGCGGGGCCCCCCCGGATACGCAGTATTTT. It translates to CASSLVPSGAPPDTQYF.

The rearrangement links TRBV30 to TRBJ2-5; TRBD1 is a possible D gene (5 bases). With 0 bases removed from V and 3 bases from J, the gap between germline ends came to 11 bases. The CDR3 covers 14 residues. The germline CDR1 and CDR2 sequences are GTSNPN and SVGIG (reference sequence). CDR3 residues: CAWSVWSREETQYF. In DNA form, the CDR3 reads TGTGCCTGGAGTGTATGGAGCAGGGAAGAGACCCAGTACTTC. Full variable domain (outside the CDR3, taken from reference TRBV30 and TRBJ2-5): SQTIHQWPATLVQPVGSPLSLECTVEGTSNPNLYWYRQAAGRGLQLLFYSVGIGQISSEVPQNLSASRPQDRQFILSSKKLLLSDSGFYLCAWSVWSREETQYFGPGTRLLVL.

Only a few counts were recorded for this clonotype. The chain couples TRBV12-3 or TRBV12-4 to TRBJ2-1; TRBD1 matches at 7 bases. Trimming took 6 bases from V and 5 from J; bases not matched to a gene: 10. CDR3 length: 15 amino acids. This CDR3 is CASRRQGILHNEQFF. The CDR3 bases are TGTGCCAGCAGGCGACAGGGAATCCTACACAATGAGCAGTTCTTC.